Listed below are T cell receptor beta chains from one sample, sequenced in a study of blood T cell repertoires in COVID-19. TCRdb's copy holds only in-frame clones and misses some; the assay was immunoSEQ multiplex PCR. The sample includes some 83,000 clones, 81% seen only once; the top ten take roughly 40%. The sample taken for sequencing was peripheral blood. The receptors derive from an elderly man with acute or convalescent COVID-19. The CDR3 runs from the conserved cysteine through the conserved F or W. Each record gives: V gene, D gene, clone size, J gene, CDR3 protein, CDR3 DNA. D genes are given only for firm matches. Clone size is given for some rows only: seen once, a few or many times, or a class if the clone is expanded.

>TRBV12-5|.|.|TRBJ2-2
CASGPRDLAGELFF
TGTGCTAGTGGTCCCAGGGATTTGGCCGGGGAGCTGTTTTTT
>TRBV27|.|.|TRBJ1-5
CASSLSGMNQPQHF
TGTGCCAGCAGTTTGTCAGGGATGAATCAGCCCCAGCATTTT
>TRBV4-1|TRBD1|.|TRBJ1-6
CASSPGQGRNSPLHF
TGCGCCAGCAGCCCGGGACAGGGGAGGAATTCACCCCTCCACTTT
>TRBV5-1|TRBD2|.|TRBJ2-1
CASSTIPGGNEQFF
TGCGCCAGCAGCACCATTCCGGGGGGGAATGAGCAGTTCTTC
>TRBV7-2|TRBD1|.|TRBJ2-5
CASSLGQQETQYF
TGTGCCAGCAGCTTGGGACAGCAAGAGACCCAGTACTTC
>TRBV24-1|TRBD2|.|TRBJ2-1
CATSDPRGGGVGFNEQFF
TGTGCCACCAGTGATCCCCGTGGTGGGGGGGTCGGCTTCAATGAGCAGTTCTTC
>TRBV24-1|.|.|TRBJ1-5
CATSATNRASNQPQHF
TGTGCCACCAGTGCAACTAACAGGGCCAGCAATCAGCCCCAGCATTTT
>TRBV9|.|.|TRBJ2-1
CASSSRLGLVEQFF
TGTGCCAGCAGCTCTCGACTAGGGTTGGTTGAGCAGTTCTTC
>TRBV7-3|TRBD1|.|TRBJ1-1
CASSSRPGQGLYEAFF
TGTGCCAGCAGCTCAAGGCCGGGACAGGGACTATATGAAGCTTTCTTT
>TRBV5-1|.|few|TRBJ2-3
CASSLPRKTGTSSTDTQYF
TGCGCCAGCAGCCTCCCCAGGAAGACAGGGACTTCCTCCACAGATACGCAGTATTTT
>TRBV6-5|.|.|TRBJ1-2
CASTQLGNNYGYTF
TGTGCCAGCACCCAACTGGGCAATAACTATGGCTACACCTTC
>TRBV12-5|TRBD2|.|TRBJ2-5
CASGLGGSFETQYF
TGTGCTAGTGGTTTAGGCGGGAGCTTCGAGACCCAGTACTTC
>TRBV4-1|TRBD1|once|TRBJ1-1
CASTRTGGLTEAFF
TGCGCCAGCACCAGGACAGGGGGCCTTACTGAAGCTTTCTTT
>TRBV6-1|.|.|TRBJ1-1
CASSEAFRGTGGNTEAFF
TGTGCCAGCAGTGAAGCCTTTAGGGGAACGGGAGGGAACACTGAAGCTTTCTTT
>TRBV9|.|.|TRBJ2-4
CASSVGRAGNIQYF
TGTGCCAGCAGCGTTGGCAGGGCGGGGAACATTCAGTACTTC
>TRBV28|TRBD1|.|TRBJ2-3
CASSFTGQGTDTQYF
TGTGCCAGCAGTTTTACTGGACAGGGGACAGATACGCAGTATTTT
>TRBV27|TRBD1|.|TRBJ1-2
CASSLRTGNYGYTF
TGTGCCAGCAGTCTACGGACAGGCAACTATGGCTACACCTTC
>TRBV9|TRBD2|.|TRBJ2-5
CASSVLAGEQETQYF
TGTGCCAGCAGCGTACTAGCGGGTGAGCAAGAGACCCAGTACTTC
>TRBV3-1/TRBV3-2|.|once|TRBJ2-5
CASSQDRGIRQETQYF
TGTGCCAGCAGCCAAGATCGAGGTATCCGCCAAGAGACCCAGTACTTC
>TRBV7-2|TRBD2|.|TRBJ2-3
CASSVFETSDKYF
TGTGCCAGCAGCGTCTTTGAGACTAGCGACAAGTATTTT
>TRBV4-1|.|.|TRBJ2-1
CASSQVEQGSGTYNEQFF
TGCGCCAGCAGCCAAGTGGAGCAGGGTAGCGGAACCTACAATGAGCAGTTCTTC
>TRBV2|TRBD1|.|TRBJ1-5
CASSGQGISNQPQHF
TGTGCCAGCAGTGGACAGGGGATTTCGAATCAGCCCCAGCATTTT
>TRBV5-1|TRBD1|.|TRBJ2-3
CASSSRQGKDTQYF
TGCGCCAGCAGCAGCCGACAGGGTAAAGATACGCAGTATTTT
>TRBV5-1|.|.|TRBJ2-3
CASSIFSRGAGDTQYF
TGCGCCAGCAGCATCTTCTCCAGGGGGGCGGGAGATACGCAGTATTTT
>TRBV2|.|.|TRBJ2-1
CASSAGGYNEQFF
TGTGCCAGCAGTGCAGGCGGGTACAATGAGCAGTTCTTC
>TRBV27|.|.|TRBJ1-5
CASSFLPLQGSGNQPQHF
TGTGCCAGCAGTTTCCTCCCTCTACAGGGAAGTGGCAATCAGCCCCAGCATTTT
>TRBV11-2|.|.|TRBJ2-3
CASSLGPLGTDTQYF
TGTGCCAGCAGCTTAGGGCCCCTCGGGACAGATACGCAGTATTTT
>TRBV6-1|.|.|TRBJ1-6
CASSGQQVGLNSPLHF
TGTGCCAGCAGTGGTCAACAGGTGGGGCTAAATTCACCCCTCCACTTT
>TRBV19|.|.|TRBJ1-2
CASTAGRNYGYTF
TGTGCCAGTACCGCGGGAAGGAACTATGGCTACACCTTC
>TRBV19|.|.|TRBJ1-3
CASSRQDFSGNTIYF
TGTGCCAGTAGTAGGCAGGACTTCTCTGGAAACACCATATATTTT
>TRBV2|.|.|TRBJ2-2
CASSPRGLNTGELFF
TGTGCCAGCAGCCCCAGGGGTCTGAACACCGGGGAGCTGTTTTTT
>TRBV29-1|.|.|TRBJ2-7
CSVGGGYYEQYF
TGCAGCGTTGGAGGAGGATACTACGAGCAGTACTTC
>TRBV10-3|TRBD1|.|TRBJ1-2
CAISDNPGQAGDYGYTF
TGTGCCATCAGTGATAATCCGGGACAGGCGGGAGACTATGGCTACACCTTC
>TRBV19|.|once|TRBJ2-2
CASSWARMNTGELFF
TGTGCCAGTAGTTGGGCACGAATGAACACCGGGGAGCTGTTTTTT
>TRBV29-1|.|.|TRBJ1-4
CSVRQGPTNEKLFF
TGCAGCGTTAGGCAGGGGCCAACTAATGAAAAACTGTTTTTT
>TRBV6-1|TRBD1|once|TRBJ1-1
CASSERWTGEDTEAFF
TGTGCCAGCAGTGAACGCTGGACAGGGGAAGACACTGAAGCTTTCTTT
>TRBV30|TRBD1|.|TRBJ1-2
CAWGDRDYGYTF
TGTGCCTGGGGGGACAGGGACTATGGCTACACCTTC
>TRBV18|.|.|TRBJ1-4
CASSKARLPNEKLFF
TGTGCCAGCTCAAAAGCACGTCTCCCCAATGAAAAACTGTTTTTT
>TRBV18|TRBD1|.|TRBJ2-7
CASSPRTGTGAYEQYF
TGTGCCAGCTCACCCCGGACCGGGACAGGGGCCTACGAGCAGTACTTC
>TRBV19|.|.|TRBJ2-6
CASRGRRGSGANVLTF
TGTGCCAGTAGGGGGAGGAGGGGTTCTGGGGCCAACGTCCTGACTTTC
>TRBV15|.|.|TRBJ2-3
CATSSGLISTDTQYF
TGTGCCACCAGCAGCGGACTCATCTCCACAGATACGCAGTATTTT
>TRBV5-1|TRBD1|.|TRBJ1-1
CASSWTGQGANAFF
TGCGCCAGCAGCTGGACGGGACAGGGGGCTAATGCTTTCTTT
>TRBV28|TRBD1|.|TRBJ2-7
CASSRQGVPYEQYF
TGTGCCAGCAGCCGTCAGGGGGTCCCCTACGAGCAGTACTTC
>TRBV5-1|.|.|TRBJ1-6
CASSRISGVDSPLHF
TGCGCCAGCAGCCGAATCTCGGGTGTCGATTCACCCCTCCACTTT
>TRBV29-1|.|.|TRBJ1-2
CSLLREPYHGYTF
TGCAGCCTATTACGGGAGCCCTATCATGGCTACACCTTC
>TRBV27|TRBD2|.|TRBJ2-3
CASSSPSGGTDTQYF
TGTGCCAGCAGTTCACCTAGCGGAGGGACAGATACGCAGTATTTT
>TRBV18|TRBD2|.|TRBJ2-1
CASSPRAGIDEQFF
TGTGCCAGCTCCCCTAGAGCGGGAATTGATGAGCAGTTCTTC
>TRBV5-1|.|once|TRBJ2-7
CASKTESGTYEQYF
TGCGCCAGCAAAACCGAATCCGGGACCTACGAGCAGTACTTC
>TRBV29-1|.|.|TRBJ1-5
CSVLTGQDQPQHF
TGCAGCGTTTTGACAGGACAAGATCAGCCCCAGCATTTT
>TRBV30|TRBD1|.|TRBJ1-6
CAWSRQGVSPLHF
TGTGCCTGGAGTCGACAGGGTGTGTCACCCCTCCACTTT
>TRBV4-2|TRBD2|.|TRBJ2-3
CASSQKKGSGSRGDTQYF
TGTGCCAGCAGCCAAAAGAAGGGTAGCGGGTCCCGGGGAGATACGCAGTATTTT
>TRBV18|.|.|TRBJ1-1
CASSPTAPATEAFF
TGTGCCAGCTCACCTACAGCCCCAGCCACTGAAGCTTTCTTT
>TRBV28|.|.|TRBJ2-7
CASSTVGGAVLLEQYF
TGTGCCAGCAGTACCGTTGGAGGAGCAGTACTTTTGGAGCAGTACTTC
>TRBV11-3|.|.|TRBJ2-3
CASSLEGGVDTQYF
TGTGCCAGCAGCTTAGAAGGCGGGGTAGATACGCAGTATTTT
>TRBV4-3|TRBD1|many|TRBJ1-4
CASSHIRDRGSNEKLFF
TGCGCCAGCAGCCATATTCGGGACAGGGGTTCGAATGAAAAACTGTTTTTT